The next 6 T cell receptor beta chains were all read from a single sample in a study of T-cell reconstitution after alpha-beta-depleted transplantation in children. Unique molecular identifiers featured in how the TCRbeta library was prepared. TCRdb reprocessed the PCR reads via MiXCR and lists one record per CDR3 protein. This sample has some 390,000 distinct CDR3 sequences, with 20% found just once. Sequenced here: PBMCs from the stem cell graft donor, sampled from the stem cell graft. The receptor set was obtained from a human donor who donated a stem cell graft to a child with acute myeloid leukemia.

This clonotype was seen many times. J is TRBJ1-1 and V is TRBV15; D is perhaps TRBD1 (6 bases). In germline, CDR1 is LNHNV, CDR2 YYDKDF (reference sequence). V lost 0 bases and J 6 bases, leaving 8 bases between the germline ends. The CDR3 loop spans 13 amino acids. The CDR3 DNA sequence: TGTGCCACCAGCAGAGATAAGGGGGCTGAAGCTTTCTTT. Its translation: CATSRDKGAEAFF.

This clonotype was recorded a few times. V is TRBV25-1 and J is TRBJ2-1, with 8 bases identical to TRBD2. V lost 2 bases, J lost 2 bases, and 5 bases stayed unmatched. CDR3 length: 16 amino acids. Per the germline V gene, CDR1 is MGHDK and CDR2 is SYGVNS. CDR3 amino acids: CASSETAGGPYNEQFF. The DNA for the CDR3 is TGTGCCAGCAGTGAAACGGCGGGAGGCCCCTACAATGAGCAGTTCTTC.

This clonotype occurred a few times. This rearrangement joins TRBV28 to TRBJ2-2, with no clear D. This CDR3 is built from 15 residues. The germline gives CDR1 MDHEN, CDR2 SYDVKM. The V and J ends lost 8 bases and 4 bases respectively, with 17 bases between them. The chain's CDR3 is CASSLDKTTTGELFF. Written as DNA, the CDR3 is TGTGCCAGCTCCCTCGACAAAACGACCACCGGGGAGCTGTTTTTT.

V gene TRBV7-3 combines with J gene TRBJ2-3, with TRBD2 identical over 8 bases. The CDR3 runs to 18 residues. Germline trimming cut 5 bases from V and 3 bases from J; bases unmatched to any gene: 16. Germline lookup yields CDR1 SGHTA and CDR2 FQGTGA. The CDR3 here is CASSRRVKRELGTDTQYF. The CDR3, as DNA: TGTGCCAGCAGCCGTCGGGTGAAGCGGGAGTTGGGAACAGATACGCAGTATTTT.

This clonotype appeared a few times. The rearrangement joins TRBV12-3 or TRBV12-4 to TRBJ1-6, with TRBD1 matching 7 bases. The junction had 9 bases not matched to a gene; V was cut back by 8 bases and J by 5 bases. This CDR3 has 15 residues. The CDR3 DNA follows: TGTGCCAGCGGTACGACAGGGAGCCATAATTCACCCCTCCACTTT. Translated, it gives CASGTTGSHNSPLHF.

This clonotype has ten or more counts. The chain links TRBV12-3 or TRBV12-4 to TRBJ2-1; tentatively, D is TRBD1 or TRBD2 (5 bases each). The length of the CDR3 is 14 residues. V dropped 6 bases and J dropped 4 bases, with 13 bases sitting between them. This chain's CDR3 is CASRLGTPYNEQFF. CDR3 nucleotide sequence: TGTGCCAGCAGGCTAGGGACGCCATACAATGAGCAGTTCTTC.